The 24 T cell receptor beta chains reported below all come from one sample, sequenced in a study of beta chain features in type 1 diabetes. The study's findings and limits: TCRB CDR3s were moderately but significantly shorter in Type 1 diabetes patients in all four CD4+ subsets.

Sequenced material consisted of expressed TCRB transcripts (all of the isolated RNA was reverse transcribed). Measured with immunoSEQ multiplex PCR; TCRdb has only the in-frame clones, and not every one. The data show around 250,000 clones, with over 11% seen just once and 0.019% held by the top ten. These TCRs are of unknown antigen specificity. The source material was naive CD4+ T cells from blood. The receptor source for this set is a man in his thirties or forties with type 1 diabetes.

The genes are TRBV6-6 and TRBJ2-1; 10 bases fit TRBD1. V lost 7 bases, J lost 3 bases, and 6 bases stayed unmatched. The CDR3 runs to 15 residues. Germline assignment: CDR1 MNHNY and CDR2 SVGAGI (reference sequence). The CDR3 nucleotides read TGTGCCAGCACTCCCAGGACAGGGGGCTACAATGAGCAGTTCTTC. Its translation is CASTPRTGGYNEQFF.

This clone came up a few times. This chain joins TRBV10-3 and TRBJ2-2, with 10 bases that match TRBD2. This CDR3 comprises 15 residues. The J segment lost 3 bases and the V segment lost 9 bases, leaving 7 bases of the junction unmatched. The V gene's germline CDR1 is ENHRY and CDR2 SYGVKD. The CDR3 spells CAISTSGDDTGELFF. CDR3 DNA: TGTGCCATTAGTACTAGCGGGGACGACACCGGGGAGCTGTTTTTT.

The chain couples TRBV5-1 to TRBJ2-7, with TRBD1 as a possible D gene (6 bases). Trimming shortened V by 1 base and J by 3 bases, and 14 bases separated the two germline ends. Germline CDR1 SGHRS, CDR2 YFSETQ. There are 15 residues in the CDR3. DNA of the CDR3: TGCGCCAGCAGCTTGAATGGGCTAGGGGGCTACGAGCAGTACTTC. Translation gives CASSLNGLGGYEQYF.

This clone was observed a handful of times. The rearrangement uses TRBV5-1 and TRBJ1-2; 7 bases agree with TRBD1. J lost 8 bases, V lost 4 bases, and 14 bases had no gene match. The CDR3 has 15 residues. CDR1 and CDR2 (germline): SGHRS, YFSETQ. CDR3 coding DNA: TGCGCCAGCAGCCGGGCTGACAGGGAATCGGACGGCTACACCTTC. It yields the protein CASSRADRESDGYTF.

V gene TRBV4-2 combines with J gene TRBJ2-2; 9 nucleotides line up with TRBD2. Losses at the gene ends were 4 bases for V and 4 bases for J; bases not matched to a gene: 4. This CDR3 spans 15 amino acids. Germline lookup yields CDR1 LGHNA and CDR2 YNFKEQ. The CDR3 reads CASSRASGATGELFF. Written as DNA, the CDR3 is TGTGCCAGCAGCCGCGCTAGCGGGGCCACCGGGGAGCTGTTTTTT.

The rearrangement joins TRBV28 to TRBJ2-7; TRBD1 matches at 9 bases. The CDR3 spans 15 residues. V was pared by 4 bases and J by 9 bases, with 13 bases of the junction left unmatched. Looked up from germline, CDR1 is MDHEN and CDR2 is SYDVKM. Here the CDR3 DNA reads TGTGCCAGCAGTTCGCCGGGACAGGGCGCCAAAGGGCAGTACTTC. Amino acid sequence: CASSSPGQGAKGQYF. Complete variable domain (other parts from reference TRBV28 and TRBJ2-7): DVKVTQSSRYLVKRTGEKVFLECVQDMDHENMFWYRQDPGLGLRLIYFSYDVKMKEKGDIPEGYSVSREKKERFSLILESASTNQTSMYLCASSSPGQGAKGQYFGPGTRLTVT.

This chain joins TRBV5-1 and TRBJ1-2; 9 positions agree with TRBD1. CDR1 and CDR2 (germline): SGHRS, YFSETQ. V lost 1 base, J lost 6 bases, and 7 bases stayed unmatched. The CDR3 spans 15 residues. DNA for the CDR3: TGCGCCAGCAGCTTGACGGGACAGGGATATGATGGCTACACCTTC. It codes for CASSLTGQGYDGYTF.

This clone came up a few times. The CDR3 DNA is TGTGCCAGCAGCGGACGTCGTACCGGGAGCTCCTACGAGCAGTACTTC. Translating it yields CASSGRRTGSSYEQYF. This chain uses TRBV7-8 with TRBJ2-7; a possible D gene is TRBD2 (6 bases). V lost 5 bases to trimming and J lost 0 bases, with 17 bases between them. The CDR3 runs to 16 residues. Per the germline V gene, CDR1 is SGHVS and CDR2 is FQNEAQ.

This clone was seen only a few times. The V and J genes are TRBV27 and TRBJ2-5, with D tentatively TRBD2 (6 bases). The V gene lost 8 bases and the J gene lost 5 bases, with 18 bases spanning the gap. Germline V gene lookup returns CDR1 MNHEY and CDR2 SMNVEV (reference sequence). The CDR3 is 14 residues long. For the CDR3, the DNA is TGTGCCAGCGGTCGGGGTCGGGGGTGGGAGACCCAGTACTTC. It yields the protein CASGRGRGWETQYF.

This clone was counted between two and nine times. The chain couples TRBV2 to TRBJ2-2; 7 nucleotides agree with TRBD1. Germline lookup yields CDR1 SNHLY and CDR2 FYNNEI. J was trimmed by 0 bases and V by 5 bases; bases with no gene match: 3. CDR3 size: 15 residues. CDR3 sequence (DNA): TGTGCCAGCAGTTCTGACAGGGCGAACACCGGGGAGCTGTTTTTT. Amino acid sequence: CASSSDRANTGELFF.

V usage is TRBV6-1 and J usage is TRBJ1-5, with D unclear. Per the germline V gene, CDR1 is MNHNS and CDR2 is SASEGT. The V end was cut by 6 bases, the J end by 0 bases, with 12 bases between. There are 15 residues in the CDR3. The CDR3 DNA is TGTGCCAGCAGCGACAACCTGCTTAGCAATCAGCCCCAGCATTTT. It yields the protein CASSDNLLSNQPQHF.

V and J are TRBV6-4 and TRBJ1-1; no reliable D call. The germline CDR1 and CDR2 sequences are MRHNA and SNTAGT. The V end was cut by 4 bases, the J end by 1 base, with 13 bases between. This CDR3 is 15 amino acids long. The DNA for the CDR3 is TGTGCCAGCAGTGCCACCAGTCGGGGGAACACTGAAGCTTTCTTT. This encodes CASSATSRGNTEAFF.

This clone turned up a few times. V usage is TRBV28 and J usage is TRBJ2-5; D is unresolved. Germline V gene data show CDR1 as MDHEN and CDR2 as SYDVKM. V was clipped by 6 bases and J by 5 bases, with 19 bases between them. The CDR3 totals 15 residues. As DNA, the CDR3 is TGTGCCAGCAGGAGCAGCGTACCCGGAAAGGAGACCCAGTACTTC. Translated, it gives CASRSSVPGKETQYF.

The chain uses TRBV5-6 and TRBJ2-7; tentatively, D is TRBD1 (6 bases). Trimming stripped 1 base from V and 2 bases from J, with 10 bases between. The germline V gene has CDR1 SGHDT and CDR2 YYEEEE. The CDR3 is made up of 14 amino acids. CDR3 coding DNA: TGTGCCAGCAGCTTGTGGGGGCTGCCCTACGAGCAGTACTTC. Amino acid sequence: CASSLWGLPYEQYF.

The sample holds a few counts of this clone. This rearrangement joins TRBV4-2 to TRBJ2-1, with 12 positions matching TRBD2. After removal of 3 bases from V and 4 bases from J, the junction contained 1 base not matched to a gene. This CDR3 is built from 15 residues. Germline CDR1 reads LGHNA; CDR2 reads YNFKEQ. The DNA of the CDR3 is TGTGCCAGCAGCCAGACTAGCGGGAGTTACAATGAGCAGTTCTTC. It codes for CASSQTSGSYNEQFF.

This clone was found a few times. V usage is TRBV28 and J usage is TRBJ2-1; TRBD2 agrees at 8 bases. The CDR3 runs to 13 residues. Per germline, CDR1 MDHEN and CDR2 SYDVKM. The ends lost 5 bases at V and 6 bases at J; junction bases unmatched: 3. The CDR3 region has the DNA TGTGCCAGCAGTCCACTAGCGGCCAATGAGCAGTTCTTC. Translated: CASSPLAANEQFF. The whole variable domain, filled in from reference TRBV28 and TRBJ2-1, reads DVKVTQSSRYLVKRTGEKVFLECVQDMDHENMFWYRQDPGLGLRLIYFSYDVKMKEKGDIPEGYSVSREKKERFSLILESASTNQTSMYLCASSPLAANEQFFGPGTRLTVL.

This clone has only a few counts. The CDR3 sequence: CASSPTEGAYGYTF. DNA of the CDR3: TGTGCCAGCTCACCCACCGAGGGGGCCTATGGCTACACCTTC. The rearrangement uses TRBV18 and TRBJ1-2; 7 nucleotides agree with TRBD1. The junction had 5 bases not matched to a gene; V was cut back by 3 bases and J by 4 bases. The CDR3 is 14 amino acids. Germline CDR1 and CDR2: KGHSH and LQKENI.

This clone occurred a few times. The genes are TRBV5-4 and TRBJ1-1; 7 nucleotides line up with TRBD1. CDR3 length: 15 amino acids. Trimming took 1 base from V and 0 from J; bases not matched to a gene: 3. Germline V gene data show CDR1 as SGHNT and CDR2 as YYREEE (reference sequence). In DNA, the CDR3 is TGTGCCAGCAGCTTGCAGGGACAGATGAACACTGAAGCTTTCTTT. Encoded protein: CASSLQGQMNTEAFF.

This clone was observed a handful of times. This chain's CDR3 is CASSRDTYNEQFF. In DNA, the CDR3 is TGCGCCAGCAGTCGGGATACCTACAATGAGCAGTTCTTC. The chain links TRBV5-1 to TRBJ2-1; tentatively, D is TRBD2 (5 bases). With 5 bases removed from V and 2 bases from J, the gap between germline ends came to 8 bases. CDR3 length equals 13 residues. Germline CDR1 reads SGHRS; CDR2 reads YFSETQ.

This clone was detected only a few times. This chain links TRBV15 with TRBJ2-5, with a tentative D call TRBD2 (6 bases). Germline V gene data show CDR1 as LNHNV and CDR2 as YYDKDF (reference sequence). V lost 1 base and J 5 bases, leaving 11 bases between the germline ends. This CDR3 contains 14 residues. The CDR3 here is CATSRGQEGETQYF. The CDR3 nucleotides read TGTGCCACCAGCAGAGGTCAGGAGGGGGAGACCCAGTACTTC. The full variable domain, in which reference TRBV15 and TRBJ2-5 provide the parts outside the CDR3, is DAMVIQNPRYQVTQFGKPVTLSCSQTLNHNVMYWYQQKSSQAPKLLFHYYDKDFNNEADTPDNFQSRRPNTSFCFLDIRSPGLGDTAMYLCATSRGQEGETQYFGPGTRLLVL.

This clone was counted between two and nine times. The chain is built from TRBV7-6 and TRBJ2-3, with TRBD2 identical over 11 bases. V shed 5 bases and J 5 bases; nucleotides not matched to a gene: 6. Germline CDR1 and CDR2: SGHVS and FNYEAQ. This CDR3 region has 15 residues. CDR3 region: CASSLSGGAEDTQYF. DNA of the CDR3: TGTGCCAGCAGCCTTAGCGGGGGGGCCGAAGATACGCAGTATTTT.

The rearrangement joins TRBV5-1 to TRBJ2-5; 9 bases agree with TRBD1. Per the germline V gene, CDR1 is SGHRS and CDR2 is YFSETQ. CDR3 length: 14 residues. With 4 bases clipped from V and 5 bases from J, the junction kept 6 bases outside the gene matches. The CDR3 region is CASSVNRGLETQYF. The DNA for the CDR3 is TGCGCCAGCAGCGTCAACAGGGGGCTGGAGACCCAGTACTTC.

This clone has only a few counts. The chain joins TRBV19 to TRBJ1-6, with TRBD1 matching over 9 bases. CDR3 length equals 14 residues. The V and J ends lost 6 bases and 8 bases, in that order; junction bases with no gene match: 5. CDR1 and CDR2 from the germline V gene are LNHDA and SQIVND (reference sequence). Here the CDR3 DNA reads TGTGCCAGTAGCACGGACAGGGGTCATTCACCCCTCCACTTT. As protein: CASSTDRGHSPLHF.

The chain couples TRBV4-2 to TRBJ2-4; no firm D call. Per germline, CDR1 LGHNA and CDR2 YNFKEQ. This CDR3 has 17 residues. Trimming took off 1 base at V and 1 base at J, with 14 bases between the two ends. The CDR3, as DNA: TGTGCCAGCAGCCAAGGATCGGGTTCAGACGCCAAAAACATTCAGTACTTC. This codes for CASSQGSGSDAKNIQYF.